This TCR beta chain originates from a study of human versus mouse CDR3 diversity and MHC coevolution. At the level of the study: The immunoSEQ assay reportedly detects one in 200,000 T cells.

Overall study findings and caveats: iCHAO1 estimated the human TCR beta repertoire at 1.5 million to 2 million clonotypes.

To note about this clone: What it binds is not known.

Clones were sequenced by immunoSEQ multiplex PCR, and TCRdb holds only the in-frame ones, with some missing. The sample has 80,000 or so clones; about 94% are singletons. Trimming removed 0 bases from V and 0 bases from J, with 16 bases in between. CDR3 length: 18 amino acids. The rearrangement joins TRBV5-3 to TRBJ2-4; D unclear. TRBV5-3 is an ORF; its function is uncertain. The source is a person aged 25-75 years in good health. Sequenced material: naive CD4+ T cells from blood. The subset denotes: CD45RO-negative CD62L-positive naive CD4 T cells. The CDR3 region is CARSLDRDFLLAKNIQYF. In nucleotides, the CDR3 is TGTGCCAGAAGCTTGGATCGCGACTTTTTACTAGCCAAAAACATTCAGTACTTC.